This T cell receptor beta chain was obtained from a study of Ad26.COV2.S vaccination and SARS-CoV-2 variants. General study results and limits: Post-vaccination breadth of spike-specific CD8+ and CD4+ T cell responses was reportedly substantial.

Using immunoSEQ multiplex PCR, the repertoire was profiled, and TCRdb retains in-frame clones only, with some absent. The sample records just under 250,000 clones, over 75% being singletons. Stated treatment: 15 to 20 received Ad26.COV2.S at low or high dose, single or two shots; about five received placebo; per-sample allocation not given. All samples were drawn on day 63, counting from the first vaccine or placebo injection. The germline V and J ends were trimmed by 10 bases and 6 bases, with 18 bases remaining between them. The CDR3 length is 14 residues. The V gene's germline CDR1 is KGHDR and CDR2 SFDVKD. Comments on this clone: Its antigen is not known.

This rearrangement joins TRBV24-1 to TRBJ1-5, with D hard to call. The source material was peripheral blood, sampled in a trial of Ad26.COV2.S vaccine versus placebo. The sequence was obtained from a person between 18 and 65 years old who received the Ad26.COV2.S COVID-19 vaccine or a placebo. The CDR3, as DNA: TGTGCCACAGCCGGAAGGGAGGGCGGTCAGCCCCAGCATTTT. Translating it yields CATAGREGGQPQHF.